This T cell receptor (beta chain) appears in the sequencing data of a study of Tregs in tolerant kidney transplant recipients. On the study more broadly: Related graft donors supplied nonmyeloablative bone marrow transplants, and mixed chimerism was transient. Whole-study results and caveats: Biological reproducibility was not directly addressed, but technical replication error appeared minimal.

Sequencing used immunoSEQ multiplex PCR; TCRdb keeps in-frame clones, though not all of them. The sample lists approximately 93,000 clones, 93% occurring once. Note on this clone: The antigen is undetermined.

V gave up 5 bases and J gave up 2 bases; unmatched junction bases: 17. This CDR3 is 18 amino acids long. From germline, CDR1 is SGHTA and CDR2 FQGNSA. The specimen comprised CD4+ T cells from blood, sampled before the transplant. The gene calls are TRBV7-2 and TRBJ2-7, with 8 bases that match TRBD2. This sequence was found in a human donor who received a combined kidney and bone marrow transplant. This chain's CDR3 is CASSPRGGAGGTTYEQYF. CDR3 in DNA: TGTGCCAGCAGCCCCCGGGGGGGGGCGGGGGGTACAACCTACGAGCAGTACTTC.